A single sample is the source of the 19 T cell receptor beta chains below, sequenced in a study of cytomegalovirus exposure and HLA in healthy donors. Generated by immunoSEQ multiplex PCR, the TCRdb table keeps only in-frame clones and is missing some. The sample lists roughly 75,000 clones, 85% to 95% seen once, with 2.1% in the top ten. The specimen sequenced was PBMCs. Every receptor here comes from a woman aged 18-29 years in good health and CMV-seronegative.

V usage is TRBV18 and J usage is TRBJ1-1, with a tentative D call TRBD1 (5 bases). Trimming removed 3 bases at V and 1 base at J, with 9 bases between. The CDR3 loop spans 14 amino acids. CDR1 is KGHSH and CDR2 is LQKENI in the germline V gene. CDR3 sequence (DNA): TGTGCCAGCTCACCCCGCAGGGCGAACACTGAAGCTTTCTTT. As protein: CASSPRRANTEAFF.

The rearrangement links TRBV7-9 to TRBJ1-1, with D uncertain. V was pared by 5 bases and J by 10 bases, with 11 bases between. This CDR3 region has 11 residues. CDR1 and CDR2 (germline): SEHNR, FQNEAQ (reference sequence). CDR3 residues: CASSLDVGAFF. In DNA form, the CDR3 reads TGTGCCAGCAGCCTCGATGTCGGAGCTTTCTTT.

This clone was seen more than once but under ten times. The rearrangement links TRBV2 to TRBJ1-4, with 7 nucleotides matching TRBD1. V lost 6 bases, J lost 10 bases, and 8 bases stayed unmatched. Germline V gene lookup returns CDR1 SNHLY and CDR2 FYNNEI. The CDR3 runs to 13 residues. The CDR3 sequence is CASRRQGSAKLFF. CDR3 DNA: TGTGCCAGCAGGAGACAGGGTTCGGCAAAACTGTTTTTT. Variable domain in full (rest from reference TRBV2 and TRBJ1-4): EPEVTQTPSHQVTQMGQEVILRCVPISNHLYFYWYRQILGQKVEFLVSFYNNEISEKSEIFDDQFSVERPDGSNFTLKIRSTKLEDSAMYFCASRRQGSAKLFFGSGTQLSVL.

V and J are TRBV7-3 and TRBJ2-7, with D possibly being TRBD1 (6 bases). The CDR3 sequence is 16 residues long. Trimming left V 5 bases short and J 3 bases short, with 20 bases between. Looked up from germline, CDR1 is SGHTA and CDR2 is FQGTGA. The CDR3 is CASSHPLSRGDYEQYF. DNA of the CDR3: TGTGCCAGCAGCCACCCCCTGAGCAGGGGAGACTACGAGCAGTACTTC.

The chain employs TRBV7-6 and TRBJ2-5; 7 positions agree with TRBD2. The CDR3 covers 16 residues. The V segment lost 5 bases and the J segment 2 bases; nucleotides outside the gene matches: 11. Per the germline V gene, CDR1 is SGHVS and CDR2 is FNYEAQ. The CDR3 loop reads CASSPGLVGGQETQYF. The CDR3 nucleotides are TGTGCCAGCAGCCCAGGACTAGTGGGGGGGCAAGAGACCCAGTACTTC.

This clone was seen a few times. For the CDR3, the DNA is TGTGCCAGCAGCCCCTCCGGGACAGGGAGACGTGGCTACACCTTC. It specifies CASSPSGTGRRGYTF. The rearrangement uses TRBV14 and TRBJ1-2, with 9 nucleotides matching TRBD1. CDR1 and CDR2 (germline): SGHDN, FVKESK. V was clipped by 4 bases and J by 7 bases; unmatched bases: 10. The CDR3 totals 15 residues.

The gene calls are TRBV5-6 and TRBJ2-3, with D perhaps matching TRBD2 (6 bases). Germline V gene lookup returns CDR1 SGHDT and CDR2 YYEEEE. V was clipped by 4 bases and J by 0 bases, with 15 bases between them. The CDR3 has 16 residues. CDR3 region: CASSPLAVPSTDTQYF. The CDR3 bases are TGTGCCAGCAGCCCTTTAGCGGTGCCTAGCACAGATACGCAGTATTTT.

The rearrangement links TRBV2 to TRBJ2-7, with a weak D call TRBD2 (6 bases). Germline V gives CDR1 SNHLY, CDR2 FYNNEI. V lost 6 bases, J lost 7 bases, and 19 bases lay in between. The CDR3 length is 14 residues. CDR3 in DNA: TGTGCCAGCAGGAAGAGTAGCGGTCCGATTGAGCAGTACTTC. Translating it yields CASRKSSGPIEQYF.

V is TRBV4-1 and J is TRBJ2-7; 9 bases agree with TRBD1. Germline V gene lookup returns CDR1 MGHRA and CDR2 YSYEKL. CDR3 length: 15 amino acids. V trimming: 3 bases; J trimming: 0 bases; junction bases outside the gene matches: 3. The CDR3 nucleotides are TGCGCCAGCAGCCACGACAGGGGGAGCTCCTACGAGCAGTACTTC. Its protein product is CASSHDRGSSYEQYF.

The J gene is TRBJ2-3, the V gene TRBV9; 8 positions match TRBD1. CDR1 is SGDLS and CDR2 is YYNGEE in the germline V gene. The ends lost 3 bases at V and 5 bases at J; junction bases unmatched: 8. This CDR3 spans 15 amino acids. For the CDR3, the DNA is TGTGCCAGCAGCGCCTCAGGGGGCCGAGGAGATACGCAGTATTTT. It is translated as CASSASGGRGDTQYF.

This rearrangement joins TRBV19 to TRBJ1-5, with 9 bases fitting TRBD1. The CDR3 consists of 17 residues. V lost 6 bases, J lost 4 bases, and 13 bases stayed unmatched. Germline loops: CDR1 LNHDA, CDR2 SQIVND (reference sequence). The CDR3 coding sequence is TGTGCCAGTAGCCTCTGGGCCGGGACAGGGCTAAATCAGCCCCAGCATTTT. It yields the protein CASSLWAGTGLNQPQHF.

The chain uses TRBV4-1 and TRBJ1-2; D not certain. Trimming left V 1 base short and J 2 bases short, with 11 bases between. Germline CDR1 MGHRA, CDR2 YSYEKL. The CDR3 is 15 residues long. Here the CDR3 DNA reads TGCGCCAGCAGCCAAGTTGCATACGGGAACTATGGCTACACCTTC. Its translation is CASSQVAYGNYGYTF.

The chain combines TRBV5-1 with TRBJ2-1; no firm D call. This CDR3 is built from 15 residues. Germline values: CDR1 SGHRS, CDR2 YFSETQ. The V and J ends lost 0 bases and 0 bases respectively, with 7 bases between them. CDR3 in amino acids: CASSLDSSSYNEQFF. In nucleotides, the CDR3 is TGCGCCAGCAGCTTGGACAGTAGCTCCTACAATGAGCAGTTCTTC.

V usage is TRBV6-1 and J usage is TRBJ2-5; the D gene is possibly TRBD1 (6 bases). Germline values: CDR1 MNHNS, CDR2 SASEGT. Trimming cost V 10 bases and J 2 bases, with 17 bases left between them. The CDR3 sequence is 14 residues long. CDR3 in amino acids: CATSPTGVQETQYF. The CDR3, as DNA: TGTGCCACTTCGCCGACAGGCGTACAAGAGACCCAGTACTTC.

V and J are TRBV4-1 and TRBJ2-5, with unresolved D. Germline assignment: CDR1 MGHRA and CDR2 YSYEKL. The CDR3 covers 14 residues. V lost 3 bases and J lost 5, with 13 bases in between. The CDR3 DNA is TGCGCCAGCAGCCACCTGGCCGCCTTGGAGACCCAGTACTTC. It specifies CASSHLAALETQYF.

V and J are TRBV28 and TRBJ2-7; D ambiguous. The V and J ends lost 5 bases and 7 bases respectively, with 9 bases between them. Germline V gene sequence: CDR1 MDHEN, CDR2 SYDVKM. This CDR3 comprises 11 residues. The CDR3, as DNA: TGTGCCAGCAGTCCGTCGTTGGAGCAGTACTTC. Encoded protein: CASSPSLEQYF.

The CDR3 DNA is TGTGCCACCAGCGAAAAGGGGACTGGGGCCAACGTCCTGACTTTC. It encodes CATSEKGTGANVLTF. J is TRBJ2-6 and V is TRBV15, with TRBD1 as a possible D gene (5 bases). CDR1 and CDR2 (germline): LNHNV, YYDKDF (reference sequence). The CDR3 length is 15 residues. V shed 5 bases and J shed 2 bases, with 10 bases lying between them.

In this sample, this clone turned up once. The rearrangement joins TRBV5-4 to TRBJ2-7, with TRBD1 matching over 11 bases. V shed 4 bases and J 1 base; nucleotides not matched to a gene: 4. In germline, CDR1 is SGHNT, CDR2 YYREEE (reference sequence). This CDR3 contains 15 residues. The CDR3 DNA reads as TGTGCCAGCAGCCAAGGACAGGGGGCTTCCTACGAGCAGTACTTC. Residues: CASSQGQGASYEQYF.

The chain employs TRBV28 and TRBJ2-2; 7 nucleotides align to TRBD2. This CDR3 has 16 amino acids. CDR1 and CDR2 from the germline V gene are MDHEN and SYDVKM. After removal of 7 bases from V and 0 bases from J, the junction contained 8 bases not matched to a gene. The CDR3 spells CASTLSGPANTGELFF. The CDR3 nucleotides are TGTGCCAGCACCCTTAGCGGGCCCGCGAACACCGGGGAGCTGTTTTTT.